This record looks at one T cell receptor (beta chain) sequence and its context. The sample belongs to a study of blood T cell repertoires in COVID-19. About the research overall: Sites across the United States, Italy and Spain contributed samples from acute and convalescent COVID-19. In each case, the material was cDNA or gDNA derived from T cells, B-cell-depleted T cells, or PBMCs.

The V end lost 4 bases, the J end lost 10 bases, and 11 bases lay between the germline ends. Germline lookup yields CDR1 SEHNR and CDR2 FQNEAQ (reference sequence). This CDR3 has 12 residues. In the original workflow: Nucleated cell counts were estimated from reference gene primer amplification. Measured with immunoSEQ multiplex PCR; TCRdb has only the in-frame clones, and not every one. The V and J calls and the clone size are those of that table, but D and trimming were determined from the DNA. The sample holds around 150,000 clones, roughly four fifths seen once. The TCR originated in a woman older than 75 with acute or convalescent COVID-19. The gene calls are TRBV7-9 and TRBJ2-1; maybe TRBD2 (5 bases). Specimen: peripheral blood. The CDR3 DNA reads TGTGCCAGCAGCTCGGACTCGCGGGAGCAGTTCTTC. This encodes CASSSDSREQFF.